This TCR beta chain was identified in a study of shared clonotypes between healthy human individuals. Study as a whole: Each donor contributed plates that comprised three CD4 naive, three CD4 memory, two CD8 naive and one CD8 memory. Study-level points and caveats: Shared clonotypes across all four donors exceeded non-shared ones in generation probability.

It was 200 to 250 ng DNA, around 33,000 T cell genomes, that sorted-subset replicate PCRs used. TCRdb keeps only in-frame clones here, not all; method: immunoSEQ multiplex PCR. The profile covers millions of clones, with approximately 95% appearing a single time and about 0.39% taken by the ten largest. CD45RA-negative memory and CD45RA+ naive subsets were split from the CD4+ cells. The CDR3 runs to 15 residues. CDR1 and CDR2 from the germline V gene are SEHNR and FQNEAQ (reference sequence). The trim removed 5 bases at V and 1 base at J, leaving 7 bases unmatched. About this clone: The antigen is unknown.

The source is a man aged 18 to 29 in good health. Some clones in this sample may be carry-over from other donors' samples. Specimen: naive CD4+ T cells from PBMCs. The subset: CD45RA+ positively selected. The V and J genes are TRBV7-9 and TRBJ2-7, with 8 bases matching TRBD1. The DNA for the CDR3 is TGTGCCAGCAGCATCCCAGGGGGCTCATCCTACGAGCAGTACTTC. Translation gives CASSIPGGSSYEQYF.